The entry below describes one T cell receptor (beta chain). Its antigen remains unknown. The data derive from a study of molecular identifiers for immune sequencing clone quantification. Turning to the study itself: Five aliquots were made in replicates from the RNA of roughly 20,000 or 100,000 naive CD8 cells, and four were sequenced. Study-level results: Jurkat TCR RNA spiked in from one cell (amid roughly 970,000 naive cells) was reportedly detectable.

Making the bulk TCR libraries relied on previously described methods and listed TCR primers. One entry per CDR3 protein, called by TCRdb with MiXCR from the PCR reads. There are just under 650,000 distinct CDR3 sequences in the sample; just under 20% occur only once, and roughly 0.85% lies in the top ten. The CDR3 has 12 residues. V was clipped by 9 bases and J by 1 base, with 6 bases between them. The germline gives CDR1 LNHDA, CDR2 SQIVND (reference sequence). The chain links TRBV19 to TRBJ2-2, with a possible D match to TRBD1 (6 bases). Sequences were obtained from naive CD8+ T cells from blood, with Jurkat cell RNA spiked in. As for subset: FACS-sorted CD8+CD4-CCR7+CD45RA+ naive T cells. The clonotype comes from a human donor in good health. Some libraries in this study had Jurkat cell RNA spiked in. CDR3 DNA sequence: TGTGCCAGGACAGGGAACACCGGGGAGCTGTTTTTT. It codes for CARTGNTGELFF.